The clone carrying this TCR beta chain was recorded at least ten times. Its antigen remains unidentified. Among all donors, each was a healthy Caucasian. This sample stems from a study of identical twins. TCRdb recomputed calls from the 5' RACE reads with MiXCR, one row per CDR3 protein. This table holds a few hundred thousand distinct CDR3 sequences, around a sixth found once. The CDR3 is made up of 15 amino acids. V lost 1 base to trimming and J lost 9 bases; unmatched junction nucleotides: 10. Germline lookup yields CDR1 SGHRS and CDR2 YFSETQ. General observations from the study: Insertions were fewer in abundant cord blood beta clonotypes, whereas memory repertoires showed none of this pattern.

Sequencing input: naive T cells sorted from blood. The V gene is TRBV5-1, the J gene TRBJ2-1; TRBD2 agrees at 7 bases. This TCR was recovered from a man in his forties or fifties in good health. This CDR3 reads CASSLPSGMGGEQFF. The CDR3 bases are TGCGCCAGCAGCTTGCCTAGCGGCATGGGGGGTGAGCAGTTCTTC.